This T cell receptor (beta chain) came from a study of blood T cell repertoires in COVID-19. This CDR3 contains 13 residues. Looked up from germline, CDR1 is MDHEN and CDR2 is SYDVKM. V was trimmed by 8 bases and J by 6 bases, leaving 16 bases between them. TCRdb's copy holds only in-frame clones and misses some; the assay was immunoSEQ multiplex PCR. This sample has about 440,000 clones, with approximately 90% found just once. Material: PBMCs or T cells enriched from blood (not recorded which). The V and J genes are TRBV28 and TRBJ1-2, with D unresolved. The receptor's source is a woman under 30 with acute COVID-19. This CDR3 reads CASGKPGLDGYTF. Here the CDR3 DNA reads TGTGCCAGCGGAAAACCAGGTCTTGATGGCTACACCTTC.